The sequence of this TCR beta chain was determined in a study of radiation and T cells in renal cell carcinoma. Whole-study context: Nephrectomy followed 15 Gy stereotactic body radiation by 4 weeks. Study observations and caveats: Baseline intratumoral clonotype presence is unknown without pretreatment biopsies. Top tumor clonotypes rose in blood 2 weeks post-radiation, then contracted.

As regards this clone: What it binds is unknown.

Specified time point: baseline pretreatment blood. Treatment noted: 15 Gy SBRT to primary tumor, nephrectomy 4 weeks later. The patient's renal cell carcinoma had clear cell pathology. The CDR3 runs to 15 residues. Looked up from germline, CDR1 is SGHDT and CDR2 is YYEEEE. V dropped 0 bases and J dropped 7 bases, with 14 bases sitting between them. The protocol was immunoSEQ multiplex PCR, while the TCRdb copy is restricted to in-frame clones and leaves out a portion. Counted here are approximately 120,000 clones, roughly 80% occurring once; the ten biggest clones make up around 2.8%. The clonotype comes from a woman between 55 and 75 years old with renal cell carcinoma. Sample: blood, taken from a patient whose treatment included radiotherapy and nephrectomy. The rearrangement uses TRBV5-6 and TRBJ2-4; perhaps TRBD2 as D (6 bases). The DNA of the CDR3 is TGTGCCAGCAGCTTGGTGCCGGGGGTGTGGAACATTCAGTACTTC. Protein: CASSLVPGVWNIQYF.